The clone carrying this T cell receptor (beta chain) appeared once. These data come from a study of T cell changes during pregnancy in multiple sclerosis. Some clones are missing from TCRdb's copy, which holds only in-frame ones; the method was immunoSEQ multiplex PCR. This table has 85,000 to 130,000 clones, just under 95% appearing once. With V trimmed by 2 bases and J by 7 bases, 9 bases remained unmatched. The germline gives CDR1 MNHNS, CDR2 SASEGT. The CDR3 runs to 15 residues. Sequencing used peripheral blood, obtained after pregnancy. The rearrangement links TRBV6-1 to TRBJ2-7, with 9 bases identical to TRBD2. The TCR originated in a female donor with multiple sclerosis, enrolled in a pregnancy study. In nucleotides, the CDR3 is TGTGCCAGCAGTGAATATAGCGGGAGCCCTAGGGAGCAGTACTTC. Translating gives CASSEYSGSPREQYF.